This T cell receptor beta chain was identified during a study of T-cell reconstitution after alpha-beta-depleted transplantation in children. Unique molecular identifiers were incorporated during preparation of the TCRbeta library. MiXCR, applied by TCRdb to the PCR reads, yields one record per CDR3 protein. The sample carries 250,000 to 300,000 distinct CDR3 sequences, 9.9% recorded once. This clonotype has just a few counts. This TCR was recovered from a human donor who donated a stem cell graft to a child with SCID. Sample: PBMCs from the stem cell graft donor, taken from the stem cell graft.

Written as DNA, the CDR3 is TGTGCCAGCAGCTTAGGGCTAACCAAAGGCCAAGATACGCAGTATTTT. Its protein product is CASSLGLTKGQDTQYF. The gene calls are TRBV7-8 and TRBJ2-3; D ambiguous. Trimming pared 1 base from V and 5 bases from J, leaving 16 bases between. The CDR3 consists of 16 residues. Germline V gene sequence: CDR1 SGHVS, CDR2 FQNEAQ.